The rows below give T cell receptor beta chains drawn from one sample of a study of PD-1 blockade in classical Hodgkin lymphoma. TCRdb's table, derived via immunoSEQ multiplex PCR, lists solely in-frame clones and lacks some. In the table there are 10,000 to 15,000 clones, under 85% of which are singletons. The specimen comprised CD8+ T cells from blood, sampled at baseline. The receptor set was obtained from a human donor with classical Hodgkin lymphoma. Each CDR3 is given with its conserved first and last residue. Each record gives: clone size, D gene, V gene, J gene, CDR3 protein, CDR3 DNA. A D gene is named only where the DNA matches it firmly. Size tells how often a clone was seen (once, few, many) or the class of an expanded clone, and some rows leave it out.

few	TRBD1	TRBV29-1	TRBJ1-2	CSVEDRGTEGWGYTF	TGCAGCGTTGAAGATCGCGGGACAGAGGGTTGGGGCTACACCTTC
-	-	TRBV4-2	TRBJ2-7	CASSQGIRRQTPLEQYF	TGTGCCAGCAGCCAAGGAATTAGGAGACAGACCCCCCTCGAGCAGTACTTC
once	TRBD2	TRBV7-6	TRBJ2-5	CASSHAPTSGGLKETQYF	TGTGCCAGCAGTCACGCCCCCACTAGCGGGGGCCTTAAAGAGACCCAGTACTTC
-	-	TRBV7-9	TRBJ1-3	CASSLLVGGNTIYF	TGTGCCAGCAGCTTACTGGTGGGGGGAAACACCATATATTTT
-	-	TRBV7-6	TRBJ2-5	CASRATEHRVEETQYF	TGTGCCAGCAGGGCCACCGAACACAGGGTTGAGGAGACCCAGTACTTC
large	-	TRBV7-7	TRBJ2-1	CASSSGDIASNEQFF	TGTGCCAGCAGCTCGGGGGACATAGCTAGCAATGAGCAGTTCTTC
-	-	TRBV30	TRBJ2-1	CAWSVGSSSYNEQFF	TGTGCCTGGAGTGTAGGGTCCTCATCTTACAATGAGCAGTTCTTC
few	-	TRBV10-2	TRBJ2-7	CASSFETREQYF	TGCGCCAGCAGTTTCGAGACGAGAGAGCAGTACTTC
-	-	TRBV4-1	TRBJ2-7	CASSQEGGRDFYEQYF	TGCGCCAGCAGCCAGGAGGGGGGCAGGGATTTTTACGAGCAGTACTTC
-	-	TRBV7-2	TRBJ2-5	CASSSPEETQYF	TGTGCCAGCAGCTCCCCCGAGGAGACCCAGTACTTC
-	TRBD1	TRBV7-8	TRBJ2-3	CASSSNLAGQGADTQYF	TGTGCCAGCAGCTCAAATTTGGCGGGACAGGGGGCAGATACGCAGTATTTT
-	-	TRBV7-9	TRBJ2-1	CASSFPGATNEQFF	TGTGCCAGCAGCTTTCCGGGGGCTACGAATGAGCAGTTCTTC
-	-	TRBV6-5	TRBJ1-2	CASSYRTVHYGYTF	TGTGCCAGCAGTTACCGGACAGTCCACTATGGCTACACCTTC
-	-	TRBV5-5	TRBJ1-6	CASSLGVRVPLHF	TGTGCCAGCAGCTTGGGGGTTCGGGTCCCCCTCCACTTT
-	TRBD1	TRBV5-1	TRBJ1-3	CASSLGTGGTKLPAPRTIYF	TGCGCCAGCAGCTTGGGGACAGGGGGCACGAAGCTCCCCGCGCCGCGCACCATATATTTT
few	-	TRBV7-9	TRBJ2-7	CASSFGGEQYF	TGTGCCAGCAGCTTCGGGGGCGAGCAGTACTTC
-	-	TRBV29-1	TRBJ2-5	CSVEDVRWETQYF	TGCAGCGTTGAAGATGTCAGGTGGGAGACCCAGTACTTC
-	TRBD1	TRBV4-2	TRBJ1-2	CASSSRTGESGYTF	TGTGCCAGCAGCTCGCGGACAGGGGAGTCTGGCTACACCTTC
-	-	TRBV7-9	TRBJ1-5	CASSDVGSNQPQHF	TGTGCCAGCAGCGATGTTGGCAGCAATCAGCCCCAGCATTTT
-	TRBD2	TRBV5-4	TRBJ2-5	CASSLWGGRETQYF	TGTGCCAGCAGCTTGTGGGGGGGACGAGAGACCCAGTACTTC
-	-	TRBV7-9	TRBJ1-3	CASRHGARVSGNTIYF	TGTGCCAGCAGGCATGGGGCCAGGGTCTCTGGAAACACCATATATTTT
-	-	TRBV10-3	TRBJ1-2	CAISESELNYGYTF	TGTGCCATCAGTGAGTCAGAACTCAACTATGGCTACACCTTC
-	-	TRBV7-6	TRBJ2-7	CASSLGDASYEQYF	TGTGCCAGCAGCTTAGGGGACGCCTCCTACGAGCAGTACTTC
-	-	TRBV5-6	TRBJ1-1	CASSLGVKDTEAFF	TGTGCCAGCAGCTTGGGGGTCAAGGACACTGAAGCTTTCTTT
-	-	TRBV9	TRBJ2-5	CASSTHRDTLEETQYF	TGTGCCAGCAGCACGCACCGGGACACCCTAGAAGAGACCCAGTACTTC
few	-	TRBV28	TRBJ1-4	CASSSFDEKLFF	TGTGCCAGCAGTTCGTTCGATGAAAAACTGTTTTTT
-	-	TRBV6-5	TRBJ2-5	CASSPPNQETQYF	TGTGCCAGCAGTCCCCCGAATCAGGAGACCCAGTACTTC
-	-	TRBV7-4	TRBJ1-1	CASSLQAEAFF	TGTGCCAGCAGCCTACAAGCTGAAGCTTTCTTT
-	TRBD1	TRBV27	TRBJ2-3	CASSSGTGGDTQYF	TGTGCCAGCAGTTCTGGGACAGGCGGAGATACGCAGTATTTT
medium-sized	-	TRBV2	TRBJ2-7	CASTQADSYEQYF	TGTGCCAGCACCCAGGCGGACTCCTACGAGCAGTACTTC
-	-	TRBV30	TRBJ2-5	CAWNTGHSAETQYF	TGTGCCTGGAACACGGGACATTCGGCCGAGACCCAGTACTTC
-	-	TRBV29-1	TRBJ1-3	CSVEVSPGTAGNTIYF	TGCAGCGTTGAAGTAAGTCCAGGGACCGCTGGAAACACCATATATTTT
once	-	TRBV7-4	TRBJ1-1	CASSLFDGGGEAFF	TGTGCCAGCAGCTTGTTTGACGGCGGGGGTGAAGCTTTCTTT
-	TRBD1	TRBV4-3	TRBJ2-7	CASSQDRTGGRGEQYF	TGCGCCAGCAGCCAAGATAGGACAGGGGGTCGGGGCGAGCAGTACTTC
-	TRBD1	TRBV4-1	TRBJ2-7	CASSQTGTGEQYF	TGCGCCAGCAGCCAAACAGGGACAGGCGAGCAGTACTTC
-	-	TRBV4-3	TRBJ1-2	CASSQGALIGYGYTF	TGCGCCAGCAGCCAAGGAGCCTTAATTGGGTATGGCTACACCTTC
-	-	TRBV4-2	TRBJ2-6	CASSQDRDFSGANVLTF	TGTGCCAGCAGCCAAGACCGGGACTTCTCTGGGGCCAACGTCCTGACTTTC
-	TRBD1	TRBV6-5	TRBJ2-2	CASSRDRASTGELFF	TGTGCCAGCAGTAGAGACAGGGCCAGCACCGGGGAGCTGTTTTTT
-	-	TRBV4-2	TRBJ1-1	CASSPPWAGMNTEAFF	TGTGCCAGCAGCCCCCCCTGGGCAGGGATGAACACTGAAGCTTTCTTT
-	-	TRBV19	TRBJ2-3	CASSIVGGGRTDTQYF	TGTGCCAGTAGTATAGTTGGGGGGGGCCGCACAGATACGCAGTATTTT
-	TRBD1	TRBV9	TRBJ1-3	CASSGSNSQGSGNTIYF	TGTGCCAGCAGCGGATCAAATTCACAGGGGTCTGGAAACACCATATATTTT
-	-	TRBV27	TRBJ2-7	CASSFEPGQTYEQYF	TGTGCCAGCAGTTTTGAACCTGGACAAACCTACGAGCAGTACTTC
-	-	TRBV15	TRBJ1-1	CATSRDSAWGRGNTEAFF	TGTGCCACCAGCAGAGATTCAGCTTGGGGGCGAGGGAACACTGAAGCTTTCTTT
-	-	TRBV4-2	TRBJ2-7	CASLGSGEQYF	TGTGCCAGCCTGGGGTCCGGCGAGCAGTACTTC
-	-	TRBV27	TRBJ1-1	CASSQGLRFMNTEAFF	TGTGCCAGCAGTCAAGGACTCCGGTTCATGAACACTGAAGCTTTCTTT